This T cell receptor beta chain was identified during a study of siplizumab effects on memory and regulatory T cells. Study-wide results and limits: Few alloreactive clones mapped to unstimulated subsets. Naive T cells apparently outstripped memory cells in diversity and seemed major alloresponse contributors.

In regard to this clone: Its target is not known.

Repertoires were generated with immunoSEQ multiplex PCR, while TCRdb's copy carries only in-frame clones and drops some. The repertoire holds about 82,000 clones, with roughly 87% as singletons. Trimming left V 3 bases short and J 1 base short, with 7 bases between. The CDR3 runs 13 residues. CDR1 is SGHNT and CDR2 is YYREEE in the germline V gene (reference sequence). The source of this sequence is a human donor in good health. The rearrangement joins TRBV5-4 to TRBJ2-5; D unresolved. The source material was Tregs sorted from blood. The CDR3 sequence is CASSYGFQETQYF. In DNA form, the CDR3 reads TGTGCCAGCAGCTACGGGTTCCAAGAGACCCAGTACTTC.